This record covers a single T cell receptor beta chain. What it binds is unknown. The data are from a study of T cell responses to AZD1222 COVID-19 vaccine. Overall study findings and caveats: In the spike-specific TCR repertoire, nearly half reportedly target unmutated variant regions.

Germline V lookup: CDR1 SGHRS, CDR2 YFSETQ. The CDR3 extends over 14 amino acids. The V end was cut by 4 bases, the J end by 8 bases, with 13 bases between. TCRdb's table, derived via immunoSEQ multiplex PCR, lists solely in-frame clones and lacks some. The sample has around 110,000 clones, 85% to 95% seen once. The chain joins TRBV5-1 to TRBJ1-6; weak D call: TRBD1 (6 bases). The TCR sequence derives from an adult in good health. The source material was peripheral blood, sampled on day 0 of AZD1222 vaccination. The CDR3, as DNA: TGCGCCAGCAGCCCCGGGACAAGCGATTCACCCCTCCACTTT. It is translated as CASSPGTSDSPLHF.